The clone carrying this T cell receptor (beta chain) was seen repeatedly, ten times or more. Germline-derived CDR1 and CDR2 are MNHEY and SVGEGT. The CDR3 runs 15 residues. V lost 2 bases and J 0 bases, leaving 9 bases between the germline ends. This sample was included in a study of T cells in Graves' hyperthyroidism and ophthalmopathy. RNA transcripts provided the source from which TCR beta CDR3 regions were amplified. The HTBI primer set served for first-round RT-PCR of the TCR CDR3. MiXCR, applied by TCRdb to the multiplex PCR reads, yields one record per CDR3 protein. The sample includes more than 550,000 distinct CDR3 sequences, 18% of them seen just once. Orbital computed tomography, thyroid ultrasound, serum thyroxine and TRAb, and clinical symptoms together informed the diagnoses.

Sequenced input: blood. The genes are TRBV6-2 or TRBV6-3 and TRBJ2-3; D not resolved. The sequence was obtained from a woman aged 45-60 years with Graves' hyperthyroidism that later progressed to Graves' ophthalmopathy. Here the CDR3 reads CASSYLAASTDTQYF. The CDR3 region has the DNA TGTGCCAGCAGTTACCTGGCAGCGAGCACAGATACGCAGTATTTT.